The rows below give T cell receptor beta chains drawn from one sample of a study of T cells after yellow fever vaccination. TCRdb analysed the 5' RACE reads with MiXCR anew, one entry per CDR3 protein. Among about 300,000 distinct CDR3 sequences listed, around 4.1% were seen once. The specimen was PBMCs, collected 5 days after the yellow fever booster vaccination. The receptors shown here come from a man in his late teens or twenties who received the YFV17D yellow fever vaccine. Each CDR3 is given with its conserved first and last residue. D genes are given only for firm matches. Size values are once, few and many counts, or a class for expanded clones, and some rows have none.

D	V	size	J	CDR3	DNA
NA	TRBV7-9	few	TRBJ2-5	CASSLSFRETQYF	TGTGCCAGCAGCTTGTCGTTCCGAGAGACCCAGTACTTC
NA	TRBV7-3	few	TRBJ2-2	CASSSGAGTGELFF	TGTGCCAGCAGCTCCGGGGCCGGCACCGGGGAGCTGTTTTTT
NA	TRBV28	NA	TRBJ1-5	CASSLVRRQPQHF	TGTGCCAGCAGTTTAGTTCGGAGACAGCCCCAGCATTTT
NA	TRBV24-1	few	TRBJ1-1	CATSDLEGPEAFF	TGTGCCACCAGTGATTTGGAAGGACCTGAAGCTTTCTTT
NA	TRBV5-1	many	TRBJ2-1	CASSLEGGDNEQFF	TGCGCCAGCAGCTTGGAAGGGGGGGATAATGAGCAGTTCTTC
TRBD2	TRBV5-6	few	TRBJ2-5	CASSSERGGFQETQYF	TGTGCCAGCAGCTCCGAGCGGGGGGGCTTCCAAGAGACCCAGTACTTC
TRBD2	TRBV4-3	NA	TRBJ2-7	CASSPGLGSYEQYF	TGCGCCAGCAGCCCTGGACTAGGATCGTACGAGCAGTACTTC
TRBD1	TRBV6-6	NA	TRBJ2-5	CASSYPRQGQETQYF	TGTGCCAGCAGTTACCCTCGACAGGGCCAAGAGACCCAGTACTTC
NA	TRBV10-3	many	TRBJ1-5	CAIGSPDRSRLEPQHF	TGTGCCATCGGAAGCCCGGACCGCTCAAGGTTGGAGCCCCAGCATTTT
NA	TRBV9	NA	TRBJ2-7	CASSVDQTGSSYEQYF	TGTGCCAGCAGCGTAGACCAGACAGGTAGCTCCTACGAGCAGTACTTC
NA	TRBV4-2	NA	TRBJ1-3	CASSHDVPLSGNTIYF	TGTGCCAGCAGCCACGACGTCCCATTGTCTGGAAACACCATATATTTT
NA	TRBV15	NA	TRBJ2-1	CATSRLALYNEQFF	TGTGCCACCAGCAGGCTAGCGCTATACAATGAGCAGTTCTTC
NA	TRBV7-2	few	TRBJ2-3	CASSLGPAEDTQYF	TGTGCCAGCAGCTTAGGACCTGCAGAAGATACGCAGTATTTT
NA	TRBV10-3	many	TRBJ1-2	CAISEPAGVSDGYTF	TGTGCCATCAGTGAGCCGGCCGGGGTGTCGGATGGCTACACCTTC
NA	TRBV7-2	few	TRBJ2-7	CASSLVVKNSYEQYF	TGTGCCAGCAGCTTAGTGGTCAAGAACTCCTACGAGCAGTACTTC
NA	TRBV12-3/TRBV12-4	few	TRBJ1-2	CASSLGHPYGYTF	TGTGCCAGCAGTTTAGGCCATCCCTATGGCTACACCTTC
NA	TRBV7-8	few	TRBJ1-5	CASSNPEGVGNQPQHF	TGTGCCAGCAGCAATCCGGAGGGGGTAGGCAATCAGCCCCAGCATTTT
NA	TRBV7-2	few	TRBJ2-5	CASSWGEGPETQYF	TGTGCCAGCAGCTGGGGGGAAGGGCCGGAGACCCAGTACTTC
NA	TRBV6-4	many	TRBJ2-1	CASSDRRGNEQFF	TGTGCCAGCAGCGACAGGCGGGGAAATGAGCAGTTCTTC
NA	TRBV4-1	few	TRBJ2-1	CASSQGRREMAYNEQFF	TGCGCCAGCAGCCAAGGAAGGAGGGAGATGGCCTACAATGAGCAGTTCTTC
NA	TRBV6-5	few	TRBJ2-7	CASSTTLQKGEQYF	TGTGCCAGCAGTACCACCCTACAGAAAGGCGAGCAGTACTTC
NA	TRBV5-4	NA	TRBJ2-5	CASSYQTGQETQYF	TGTGCCAGCAGCTACCAGACTGGCCAAGAGACCCAGTACTTC
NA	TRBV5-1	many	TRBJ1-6	CASSERGTGQDNSPLHF	TGCGCCAGCAGCGAGAGGGGTACAGGGCAAGATAATTCACCCCTCCACTTT
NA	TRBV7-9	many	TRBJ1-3	CASSLGSRQFSGNTIYF	TGTGCCAGCAGCTTAGGATCCAGACAGTTCTCTGGAAACACCATATATTTT
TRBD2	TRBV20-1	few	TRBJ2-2	CSARASGGWSGELFF	TGCAGTGCTAGAGCAAGCGGGGGATGGTCCGGGGAGCTGTTTTTT
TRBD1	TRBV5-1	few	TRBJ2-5	CASSQWTGEETQYF	TGCGCCAGCAGCCAATGGACAGGCGAAGAGACCCAGTACTTC
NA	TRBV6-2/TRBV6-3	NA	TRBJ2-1	CASSLAGGRKYNEQFF	TGTGCCAGCAGTCTCGCCGGGGGCCGTAAATACAATGAGCAGTTCTTC
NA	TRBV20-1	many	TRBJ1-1	CSARAGAITEAFF	TGCAGTGCTAGAGCCGGGGCGATCACTGAAGCTTTCTTT
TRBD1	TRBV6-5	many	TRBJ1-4	CASRRKGATTNEKLFF	TGTGCCAGCAGGCGAAAGGGGGCCACAACTAATGAAAAACTGTTTTTT
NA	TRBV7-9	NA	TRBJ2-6	CAKQGISSGANVLTF	TGTGCCAAACAGGGTATTAGCTCTGGGGCCAACGTCCTGACTTTC
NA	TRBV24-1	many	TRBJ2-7	CATSQSEQYF	TGTGCCACCAGTCAGAGCGAGCAGTACTTC
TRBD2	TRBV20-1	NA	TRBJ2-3	CSARHATSGRTDTQYF	TGCAGTGCTAGGCACGCGACTAGCGGAAGAACAGATACGCAGTATTTT
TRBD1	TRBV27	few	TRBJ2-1	CASSLETGGNEQFF	TGTGCCAGCAGTTTAGAGACAGGGGGCAATGAGCAGTTCTTC
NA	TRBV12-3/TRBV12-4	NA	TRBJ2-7	CASSLAASPYYEQYF	TGTGCCAGCAGTTTAGCAGCTAGTCCCTACTACGAGCAGTACTTC
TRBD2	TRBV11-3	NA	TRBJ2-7	CASSSGGVSHEQYF	TGTGCCAGCAGCTCGGGGGGGGTATCACACGAGCAGTACTTC
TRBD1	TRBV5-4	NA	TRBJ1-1	CASSGRDRGRNTEAFF	TGTGCCAGCAGCGGCCGGGACAGGGGGCGGAACACTGAAGCTTTCTTT
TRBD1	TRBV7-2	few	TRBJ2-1	CASSLTYGDRGSHEQFF	TGTGCCAGCAGCCTTACTTACGGGGACAGGGGATCGCATGAGCAGTTCTTC
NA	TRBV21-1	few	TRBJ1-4	CASSKCRGREKLFF	TGTGCCAGCAGCAAATGCAGGGGAAGAGAAAAACTGTTTTTT
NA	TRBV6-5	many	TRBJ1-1	CASSSVSRLIF	TGTGCCAGCAGTTCGGTCTCGAGATTAATATTT
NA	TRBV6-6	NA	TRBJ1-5	CASSYAMFQPQHF	TGTGCCAGCAGTTACGCCATGTTCCAGCCCCAGCATTTT
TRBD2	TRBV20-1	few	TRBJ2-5	CSAPGLDGETQYF	TGCAGTGCTCCAGGACTAGACGGGGAGACCCAGTACTTC
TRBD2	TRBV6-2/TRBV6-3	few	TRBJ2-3	CASSRTSGGHPDTQYF	TGTGCCAGCAGTCGGACTAGCGGGGGACACCCAGATACGCAGTATTTT
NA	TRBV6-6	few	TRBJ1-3	CASTGYSGNTIYF	TGTGCCAGCACGGGCTACTCTGGAAACACCATATATTTT
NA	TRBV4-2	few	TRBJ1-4	CASSQDRTGGGEKLFF	TGTGCCAGCAGCCAAGATCGAACGGGGGGAGGTGAAAAACTGTTTTTT
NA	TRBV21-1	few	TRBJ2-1	CASSKGAGTSYYNEQFF	TGTGCCAGCAGCAAGGGCGCCGGGACATCTTACTACAATGAGCAGTTCTTC
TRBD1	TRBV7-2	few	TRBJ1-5	CASSIGQGGHQPQHF	TGTGCCAGCAGCATAGGACAGGGTGGACATCAGCCCCAGCATTTT
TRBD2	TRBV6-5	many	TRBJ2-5	CASSELAGDLKETQYF	TGTGCCAGCAGTGAGCTAGCGGGGGACCTGAAAGAGACCCAGTACTTC
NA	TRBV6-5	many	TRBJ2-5	CASSLQGGKETQYF	TGTGCCAGCAGTCTCCAAGGGGGGAAGGAGACCCAGTACTTC